This TCR beta chain was documented in a study of cytomegalovirus exposure and HLA in healthy donors. Study-wide points: Reports indicated that the classifier achieved high specificity and sensitivity in diagnosing cytomegalovirus status. Altogether, 150 to 200 TCR beta chains were recorded as cytomegalovirus-associated. Some public TCRs appeared in many individuals, while most sequences were rare.

In germline, CDR1 is MNHEY, CDR2 SVGAGI. The CDR3 loop spans 15 amino acids. J was trimmed by 5 bases and V by 0 bases; bases with no gene match: 2. The assay was immunoSEQ multiplex PCR, and TCRdb's table has in-frame clones only and misses some. This sample has approximately 160,000 clones, with less than 90% found just once. As regards this clone: The target antigen is unknown.

The material sequenced was PBMCs. The source is a woman aged 25 to 39 in good health and CMV-seronegative. The rearrangement joins TRBV6-5 to TRBJ2-1, with 9 bases identical to TRBD1. The CDR3 protein is CASSYSNRGHNEQFF. CDR3 DNA: TGTGCCAGCAGTTACTCGAACAGGGGGCACAATGAGCAGTTCTTC.